This TCR beta chain was sequenced in a study of blood T cell repertoires in COVID-19. Original handling: Estimation of nucleated cell counts was performed using reference gene primer amplification. TCRdb's table, derived via immunoSEQ multiplex PCR, lists solely in-frame clones and lacks some. Clonal size and the V and J genes are those of that table, whereas D and trimming came from the DNA. The data show 300,000 or so clones, around 87% seen once. J lost 4 bases, V lost 7 bases, and 5 bases had no gene match. The germline CDR1 and CDR2 sequences are LNHDA and SQIVND (reference sequence). CDR3 length: 14 amino acids.

Sequencing was carried out using peripheral blood. The V gene is TRBV19, the J gene TRBJ2-2, with 8 bases fitting TRBD2. The sequence was collected from a woman aged 45-65 years who had recovered from COVID-19. The CDR3 loop is CASTLGGGTGELFF. Here the CDR3 DNA reads TGTGCCAGTACCCTCGGGGGGGGCACCGGGGAGCTGTTTTTT.